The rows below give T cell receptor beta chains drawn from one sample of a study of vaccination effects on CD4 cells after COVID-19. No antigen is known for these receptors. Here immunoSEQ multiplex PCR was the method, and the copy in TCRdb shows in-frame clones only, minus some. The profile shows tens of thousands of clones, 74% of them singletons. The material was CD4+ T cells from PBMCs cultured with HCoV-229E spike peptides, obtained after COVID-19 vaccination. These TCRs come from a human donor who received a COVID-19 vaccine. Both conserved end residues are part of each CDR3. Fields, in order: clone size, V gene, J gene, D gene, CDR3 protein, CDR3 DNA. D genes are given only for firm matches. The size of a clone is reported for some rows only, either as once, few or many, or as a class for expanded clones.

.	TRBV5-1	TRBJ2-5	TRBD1	CASSSGQGRETQYF	TGCGCCAGCAGCTCGGGACAGGGCCGGGAGACCCAGTACTTC
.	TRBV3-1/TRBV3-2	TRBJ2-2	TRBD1	CASSRQGITGELFF	TGTGCCAGCAGCCGACAGGGGATCACCGGGGAGCTGTTTTTT
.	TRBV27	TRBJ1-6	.	CASSRVQSPLHF	TGTGCCAGCAGTAGGGTACAGTCACCCCTCCACTTT
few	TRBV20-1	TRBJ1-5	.	CSASLGPGNQPQHF	TGCAGTGCTAGTCTGGGGCCGGGCAATCAGCCCCAGCATTTT
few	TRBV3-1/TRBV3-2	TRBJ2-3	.	CASSQAGTESDF	TGTGCCAGCAGCCAGGCCGGGACCGAGTCGGATTTT
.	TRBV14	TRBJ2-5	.	CASSQNGGETQYF	TGTGCCAGCAGCCAGAACGGCGGAGAGACCCAGTACTTC
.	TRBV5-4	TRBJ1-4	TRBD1	CASSSAPGQGVEKLFF	TGTGCCAGCAGCTCTGCTCCGGGACAGGGGGTTGAAAAACTGTTTTTT
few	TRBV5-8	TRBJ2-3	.	CASPVWAGRSTDTQYF	TGTGCCAGCCCCGTTTGGGCGGGTAGGAGCACAGATACGCAGTATTTT
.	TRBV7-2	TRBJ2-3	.	CASRPTGQLQYF	TGTGCCAGCAGACCCACCGGACAGCTCCAGTATTTT
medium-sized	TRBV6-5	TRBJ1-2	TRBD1	CASRSTGQVYGYTF	TGTGCCAGCAGATCGACAGGGCAAGTCTATGGCTACACCTTC
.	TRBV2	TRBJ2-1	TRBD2	CASSPLAGGYNEQFF	TGTGCCAGCAGCCCCCTAGCGGGGGGATACAATGAGCAGTTCTTC
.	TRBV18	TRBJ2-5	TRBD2	CASSPYTSGAGETQYF	TGTGCCAGCTCACCATATACTAGCGGGGCCGGGGAGACCCAGTACTTC
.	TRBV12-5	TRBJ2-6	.	CASGYSGANVLTF	TGTGCTAGTGGTTACTCTGGGGCCAACGTCCTGACTTTC
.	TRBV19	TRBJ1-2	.	CASSIRTALYGYTF	TGTGCCAGTAGTATCCGGACAGCTTTATATGGCTACACCTTC
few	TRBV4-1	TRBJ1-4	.	CASSQTGSTNEKLFF	TGCGCCAGCAGCCAGACAGGTTCAACTAATGAAAAACTGTTTTTT
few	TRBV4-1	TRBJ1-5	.	CASSQDIGYSNQPQHF	TGCGCCAGCAGCCAAGATATAGGGTATAGCAATCAGCCCCAGCATTTT
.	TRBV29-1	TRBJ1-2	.	CSVDLRWGGYTF	TGCAGCGTCGACCTTCGATGGGGCGGCTACACCTTC
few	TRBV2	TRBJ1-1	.	CASTDWRKNTEAFF	TGTGCCAGCACTGATTGGAGGAAGAACACTGAAGCTTTCTTT
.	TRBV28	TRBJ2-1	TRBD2	CASSLGTSGSFYNEQFF	TGTGCCAGCAGTCTAGGGACTAGCGGGTCCTTCTACAATGAGCAGTTCTTC
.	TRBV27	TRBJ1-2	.	CASSSRTDSTYGYTF	TGTGCCAGCAGTTCCCGGACAGACTCCACCTATGGCTACACCTTC
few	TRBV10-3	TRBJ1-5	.	CAISEGGHYQPQHF	TGTGCCATCAGTGAAGGGGGACACTATCAGCCCCAGCATTTT
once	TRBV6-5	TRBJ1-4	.	CASRAINEKLFF	TGTGCCAGCAGAGCTATCAATGAAAAACTGTTTTTT
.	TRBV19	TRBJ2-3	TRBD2	CASSTGRGGTDTQYF	TGTGCCAGTAGTACCGGGCGGGGGGGCACAGATACGCAGTATTTT
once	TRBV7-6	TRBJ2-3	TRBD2	CASSSLGGGGATDTQYF	TGTGCCAGCAGCTCCCTGGGTGGCGGGGGAGCTACAGATACGCAGTATTTT
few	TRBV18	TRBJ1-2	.	CASSPAGLYGYTF	TGTGCCAGCTCACCAGCAGGCCTCTATGGCTACACCTTC
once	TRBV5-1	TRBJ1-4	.	CASSLGTGLNEKLFF	TGCGCCAGCAGCTTGGGAACGGGTCTTAATGAAAAACTGTTTTTT
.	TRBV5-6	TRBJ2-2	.	CASSFGDLNTGELFF	TGTGCCAGCAGCTTCGGGGACTTGAACACCGGGGAGCTGTTTTTT
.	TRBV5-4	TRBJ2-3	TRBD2	CASSSRTSGGDTQYF	TGTGCCAGCAGCTCCCGGACTAGCGGGGGGGATACGCAGTATTTT
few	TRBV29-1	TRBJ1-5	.	CSVVWGTNQPQHF	TGCAGCGTTGTGTGGGGAACCAATCAGCCCCAGCATTTT
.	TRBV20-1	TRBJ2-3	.	CSASQGRSTDTQYF	TGCAGTGCCAGTCAGGGGAGGAGCACAGATACGCAGTATTTT